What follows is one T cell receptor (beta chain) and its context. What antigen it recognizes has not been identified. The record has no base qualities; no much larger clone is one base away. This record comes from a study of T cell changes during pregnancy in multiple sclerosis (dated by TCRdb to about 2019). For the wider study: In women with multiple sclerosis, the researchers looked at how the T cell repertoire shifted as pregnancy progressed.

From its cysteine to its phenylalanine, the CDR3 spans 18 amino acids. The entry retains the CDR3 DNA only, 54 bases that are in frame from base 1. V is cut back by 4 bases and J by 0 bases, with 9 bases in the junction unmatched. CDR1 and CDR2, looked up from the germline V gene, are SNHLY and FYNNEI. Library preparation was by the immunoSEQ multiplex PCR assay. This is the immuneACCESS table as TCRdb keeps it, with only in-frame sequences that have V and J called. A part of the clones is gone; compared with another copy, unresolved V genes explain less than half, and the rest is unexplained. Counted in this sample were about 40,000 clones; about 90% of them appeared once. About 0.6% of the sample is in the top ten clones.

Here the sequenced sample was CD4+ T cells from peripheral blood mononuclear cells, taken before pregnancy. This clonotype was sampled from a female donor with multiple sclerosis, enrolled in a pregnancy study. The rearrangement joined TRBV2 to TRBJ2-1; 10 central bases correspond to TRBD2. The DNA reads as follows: TGTGCCAGCAGTGTAGCTAGCGGGGGTGTTAGCTCCTACAATGAGCAGTTCTTC. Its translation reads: CASSVASGGVSSYNEQFF.